Below are 20 T cell receptor beta chains sequenced from a single sample in a study of cytomegalovirus exposure and HLA in healthy donors. Researchers ran the PCR with 60 Vbeta and 13 Jbeta primers. TCRdb's table, derived via immunoSEQ multiplex PCR, lists solely in-frame clones and lacks some. The sample has about 59,000 clones; around 83% are singletons. The sample taken for sequencing was PBMCs. The receptors here all came from a human donor in good health.

The genes are TRBV4-1 and TRBJ2-7, with D possibly being TRBD2 (7 bases). The V end was cut by 1 base, the J end by 6 bases, with 16 bases between. The CDR3 is 15 residues long. Germline CDR1 MGHRA, CDR2 YSYEKL. The CDR3 sequence is CASSQVGRGHREQYF. For the CDR3, the DNA is TGCGCCAGCAGCCAAGTGGGGCGGGGGCATCGCGAGCAGTACTTC.

In this sample, this clone turned up a few times. The chain carries TRBV6-5 and TRBJ2-5, with D perhaps matching TRBD1 (5 bases). V dropped 2 bases and J dropped 3 bases, with 7 bases sitting between them. This CDR3 has 13 residues. Looked up from germline, CDR1 is MNHEY and CDR2 is SVGAGI. CDR3 in DNA: TGTGCCAGCAGTTACGGCAGGGAAGAGACCCAGTACTTC. Protein: CASSYGREETQYF.

The chain has TRBV2 and TRBJ2-3, with a possible D match to TRBD1 (5 bases). CDR3 length: 16 residues. V was trimmed by 6 bases and J by 4 bases, leaving 20 bases between them. CDR1 and CDR2 (germline): SNHLY, FYNNEI. The CDR3 DNA reads as TGTGCCAGCAGAGAACTCAGGGTCGAAGGGGCAGATACGCAGTATTTT. It is translated as CASRELRVEGADTQYF.

V usage is TRBV5-4 and J usage is TRBJ2-3, with TRBD1 matching over 9 bases. The J segment lost 5 bases and the V segment lost 4 bases, leaving 5 bases of the junction unmatched. CDR1 and CDR2 from the germline V gene are SGHNT and YYREEE (reference sequence). This CDR3 is 14 amino acids long. The CDR3 nucleotides read TGTGCCAGCAGCCACGGACAGGGGATAGATACGCAGTATTTT. This gives the protein CASSHGQGIDTQYF.

This chain joins TRBV7-2 and TRBJ2-1; TRBD2 matches at 8 bases. With V trimmed by 4 bases and J by 0 bases, 2 bases remained unmatched. The CDR3 covers 15 residues. Germline V gene lookup returns CDR1 SGHTA and CDR2 FQGNSA. This CDR3 reads CASSSGLVSYNEQFF. DNA of the CDR3: TGTGCCAGCAGCTCGGGACTAGTCTCCTACAATGAGCAGTTCTTC.

The chain employs TRBV5-1 and TRBJ2-7; D is perhaps TRBD1 (6 bases). The CDR3 spans 15 residues. V lost 0 bases and J 4 bases, leaving 14 bases between the germline ends. Germline V gene sequence: CDR1 SGHRS, CDR2 YFSETQ. The CDR3 here is CASSLATGHTYEQYF. CDR3 DNA sequence: TGCGCCAGCAGCTTGGCGACGGGACATACTTACGAGCAGTACTTC.

The J gene is TRBJ1-2, the V gene TRBV30; 10 bases map to TRBD1. V lost 4 bases and J lost 0; bases outside the gene matches: 8. CDR1 is GTSNPN and CDR2 is SVGIG in the germline V gene (reference sequence). The CDR3 loop spans 16 amino acids. Here the CDR3 reads CAWIPRDRGTNYGYTF. The DNA for the CDR3 is TGTGCCTGGATACCCCGGGACAGGGGTACTAACTATGGCTACACCTTC.

V usage is TRBV6-5 and J usage is TRBJ2-4; a possible D gene is TRBD2 (6 bases). The V gene's germline CDR1 is MNHEY and CDR2 SVGAGI. The V and J ends lost 5 bases and 0 bases respectively, with 11 bases between them. This CDR3 has 15 residues. CDR3 in DNA: TGTGCCAGCAGTAGACTAGACGTAGCCAAAAACATTCAGTACTTC. This codes for CASSRLDVAKNIQYF.

The rearrangement joins TRBV2 to TRBJ2-7; 11 positions agree with TRBD2. J was trimmed by 0 bases and V by 7 bases; bases with no gene match: 5. The CDR3 runs to 15 residues. Germline-derived CDR1 and CDR2 are SNHLY and FYNNEI. The CDR3 DNA is TGTGCCAGCATTAGGGGACTAGCGGACTCCTACGAGCAGTACTTC. It yields the protein CASIRGLADSYEQYF.

This rearrangement joins TRBV5-1 to TRBJ2-5, with 11 nucleotides matching TRBD1. The closer fit of TRBJ2-7 to the DNA end suggests the J call may be wrong. Germline CDR1 reads SGHRS; CDR2 reads YFSETQ. This CDR3 spans 16 amino acids. The CDR3 is CASSARGGTGGYEQYF. The CDR3 DNA reads TGCGCCAGCAGCGCCCGGGGGGGGACAGGGGGATACGAGCAGTACTTC.

This clone was found once. CDR3 loop: CASSLVAARTEAFF. The CDR3 DNA is TGTGCCAGCAGCTTAGTCGCGGCAAGGACTGAAGCTTTCTTT. The chain combines TRBV7-2 with TRBJ1-1; no firm D call. V was shortened by 1 base and J by 5 bases, with 11 bases between the two germline ends. Germline CDR1 is SGHTA and CDR2 is FQGNSA. The CDR3 covers 14 residues.

The chain carries TRBV5-1 and TRBJ2-7; D gene unclear. Germline CDR1 is SGHRS and CDR2 is YFSETQ. Deletions cut 0 bases from V and 9 bases from J, with 7 bases between. The CDR3 is 11 amino acids. For the CDR3, the DNA is TGCGCCAGCAGCTTGGATCAGGTGCAGTACTTC. This codes for CASSLDQVQYF.

The chain combines TRBV7-2 with TRBJ2-7; D is unresolved. V was clipped by 5 bases and J by 2 bases, with 19 bases between them. The CDR3 has 16 residues. CDR1 is SGHTA and CDR2 is FQGNSA in the germline V gene. As DNA, the CDR3 is TGTGCCAGCAGCGATCCCCGGCCAGACGACACCTACGAGCAGTACTTC. It is translated as CASSDPRPDDTYEQYF.

This rearrangement joins TRBV4-2 to TRBJ2-1; TRBD2 aligns across 7 bases. Germline V gene sequence: CDR1 LGHNA, CDR2 YNFKEQ. The V and J ends lost 4 bases and 2 bases, in that order; junction bases with no gene match: 8. The CDR3 loop spans 16 amino acids. DNA of the CDR3: TGTGCCAGCAGCCGGAGTAGCGGGCCAACCTACAATGAGCAGTTCTTC. Translated, it gives CASSRSSGPTYNEQFF.

V gene TRBV7-6 combines with J gene TRBJ2-7; 7 bases map to TRBD2. CDR3 length equals 15 residues. CDR1 is SGHVS and CDR2 is FNYEAQ in the germline V gene. V shed 1 base and J 4 bases; nucleotides not matched to a gene: 7. CDR3 in amino acids: CASSLGEGLPYEQYF. The CDR3 DNA follows: TGTGCCAGCAGCTTAGGGGAGGGACTACCTTACGAGCAGTACTTC. Complete variable domain (other parts from reference TRBV7-6 and TRBJ2-7): GAGVSQSPRYKVTKRGQDVALRCDPISGHVSLYWYRQALGQGPEFLTYFNYEAQQDKSGLPNDRFSAERPEGSISTLTIQRTEQRDSAMYRCASSLGEGLPYEQYFGPGTRLTVT.

The V call is TRBV7-8, the J call TRBJ2-7; 9 bases line up with TRBD1. Germline V gene lookup returns CDR1 SGHVS and CDR2 FQNEAQ. Trimming at V came to 2 bases and at J to 3 bases, leaving 5 bases not matched to a gene. This CDR3 contains 15 residues. CDR3 coding DNA: TGTGCCAGCAGCTTATCCGGGACAGGGTTCTACGAGCAGTACTTC. Amino acids: CASSLSGTGFYEQYF.

This clone was observed a single time. V is TRBV21-1 and J is TRBJ2-7; the table's D call TRBD1 went unverified against the DNA. TRBV21-1 is recorded as a pseudogene. This CDR3 region has 17 residues. CDR3 sequence reads: CASSNDEQGARSYEQYF. CDR3 nucleotides: TGTGCCAGCAGCAACGACGAACAGGGGGCAAGATCCTACGAGCAGTACTTC.

The V call is TRBV4-3, the J call TRBJ1-4; maybe TRBD1 (6 bases). V lost 1 base and J 3 bases, leaving 9 bases between the germline ends. The CDR3 loop spans 15 amino acids. The germline V gene encodes CDR1 LGHNA and CDR2 YSLEER. CDR3 DNA: TGCGCCAGCAGCCAAGGACAGGAGCCTAATGAAAAACTGTTTTTT. Translation: CASSQGQEPNEKLFF.

The chain couples TRBV15 to TRBJ2-1; 10 bases map to TRBD2. Germline CDR1 reads LNHNV; CDR2 reads YYDKDF (reference sequence). The CDR3 has 16 amino acids. V shed 0 bases, J shed 9 bases, and the junction held 8 bases outside the gene matches. CDR3 protein: CATSRDLASGRVEQFF. For the CDR3, the DNA is TGTGCCACCAGCAGAGATTTGGCTAGCGGGAGAGTTGAGCAGTTCTTC.

The rearrangement uses TRBV5-6 and TRBJ2-3, with D uncertain. Trimming left V 6 bases short and J 0 bases short, with 5 bases between. Germline V lookup: CDR1 SGHDT, CDR2 YYEEEE. The CDR3 totals 12 residues. The CDR3 nucleotides are TGTGCCAGCACGGGTAGCACAGATACGCAGTATTTT. As protein: CASTGSTDTQYF.